Below, one T cell receptor beta chain is given with its context. The V gene lost 11 bases and the J gene lost 4 bases, with 12 bases spanning the gap. This CDR3 comprises 12 residues. Germline V lookup: CDR1 MNHEY, CDR2 SVGAGI. The sample is drawn from a study of blood T cell repertoires in COVID-19. Study-wide background: Specimens from acute and convalescent COVID-19 originated in the United States, Italy and Spain.

Here immunoSEQ multiplex PCR was the method, and the copy in TCRdb shows in-frame clones only, minus some. The profile shows 100,000 to 110,000 clones, under 90% of them singletons. The sample consisted of peripheral blood. This chain joins TRBV6-5 and TRBJ1-5; D might be TRBD1 (5 bases). The sequence came from a human donor in a cohort sampled during active COVID-19. The CDR3 DNA reads as TGTGCCTTCGGGGGGGGGAATCAGCCCCAGCATTTT. Amino acids: CAFGGGNQPQHF.